The clone carrying this T cell receptor beta chain was detected many times. This CDR3 region has 15 residues. Trimming left V 7 bases short and J 3 bases short, with 16 bases between. From germline, CDR1 is MDHEN and CDR2 SYDVKM. The data were taken from a study of T-cell reconstitution after alpha-beta-depleted transplantation in children. It was with unique molecular identifiers that the TCRbeta library was prepared. MiXCR was run by TCRdb on the PCR reads, yielding one entry per CDR3 protein. Among over 550,000 distinct CDR3 sequences listed, 10% were seen once. Here the sequenced sample was PBMCs from the stem cell graft donor, taken from the stem cell graft. The clonotype was recovered from a human donor who donated a stem cell graft to a child with acute myeloid leukemia. The V and J genes are TRBV28 and TRBJ2-1, with a weak D call TRBD2 (6 bases). CDR3: CASTRGGAGYNEQFF. DNA for the CDR3: TGTGCCAGCACCCGTGGAGGGGCGGGCTACAATGAGCAGTTCTTC.